The entry that follows covers one T cell receptor beta chain sequence. This entry comes from a study of identical twins. TCRdb passed the 5' RACE reads through MiXCR, listing each CDR3 protein once. Of under 800,000 distinct CDR3 sequences in the sample, roughly 20% were seen once. Looked up from germline, CDR1 is DFQATT and CDR2 is SNEGSKA (reference sequence). The CDR3 runs to 14 residues. V was pared by 4 bases and J by 6 bases, with 15 bases between. This sample also belongs to another study, concerning T cells expressing NK-cell markers. That source reports: It was from sorted CD3+CD56+NKG2C+, CD3+CD56+NKG2C- and CD3+CD56-NKG2C+ T cells that TCR beta repertoires came. Out of eight donors sequenced, seven tested HCMV-seropositive and the remaining one seronegative.

This chain uses TRBV20-1 with TRBJ2-2, with D perhaps matching TRBD1 or TRBD2 (6 bases each). Material: PBMCs. The sequence was collected from a woman aged 18-29 years in good health. CDR3 sequence (DNA): TGCAGTGCTACCAAGGCGGAGGGGGCCGGGGAGCTGTTTTTT. It is translated as CSATKAEGAGELFF.